This TCR beta chain originates from a study of TIL therapy for anti-PD-1-resistant metastatic lung cancer. At the level of the study: Most patients had lung adenocarcinoma; several tumors were EGFR-mutant, two ALK-rearranged; half smoked currently or formerly.

Noted time point: pre-treatment sample, taken before nivolumab and TIL therapy. Germline assignment: CDR1 LGHNA and CDR2 YNFKEQ. The CDR3 runs 17 residues. The J segment lost 0 bases and the V segment lost 0 bases, leaving 6 bases of the junction unmatched. Sequencing used immunoSEQ v3. Produced via immunoSEQ multiplex PCR; TCRdb's table is partial and in-frame only. Among under 55,000 clones listed, 79% were seen once. The chain uses TRBV4-2 and TRBJ2-5; 8 nucleotides line up with TRBD2. Here the sequenced sample was blood, taken at baseline. The TCR was taken from a woman aged 30 to 85 with non-small cell lung cancer. The CDR3 region has the DNA TGTGCCAGCAGCCAAGATTTAACTAGCGGATACCAAGAGACCCAGTACTTC. This translates into CASSQDLTSGYQETQYF.